Below are 29 T cell receptor beta chains sequenced from a single sample in a study of blood T cell repertoires in COVID-19. Using immunoSEQ multiplex PCR, the repertoire was profiled, and TCRdb retains in-frame clones only, with some absent. The sample records almost 250,000 clones, approximately 86% being singletons. The sequencing input was peripheral blood. Source of these receptors: a woman aged 55-75 years who had recovered from COVID-19.

The rearrangement uses TRBV4-2 and TRBJ1-5; D is uncertain. From germline, CDR1 is LGHNA and CDR2 YNFKEQ. V lost 1 base and J 7 bases, leaving 11 bases between the germline ends. The CDR3 extends over 14 amino acids. The CDR3, as DNA: TGTGCCAGCAGCCAAGGGCCCCAAGCGCAGCCCCAGCATTTT. Translating it yields CASSQGPQAQPQHF.

The chain carries TRBV5-1 and TRBJ2-3; no clear D. The V gene lost 0 bases and the J gene lost 0 bases, with 11 bases spanning the gap. This CDR3 region has 16 residues. The germline gives CDR1 SGHRS, CDR2 YFSETQ. The CDR3 sequence: CASSLAMASSTDTQYF. CDR3 bases: TGCGCCAGCAGCTTGGCCATGGCCTCTAGCACAGATACGCAGTATTTT.

This sequence joins TRBV5-5 and TRBJ1-2; the D gene is possibly TRBD1 (5 bases). Deletions cut 6 bases from V and 2 bases from J, with 11 bases between. The CDR3 runs to 13 residues. The germline gives CDR1 SGHKS, CDR2 YYEKEE (reference sequence). The CDR3 is CASTDGGNYGYTF. For the CDR3, the DNA is TGTGCCAGCACCGACGGGGGGAACTATGGCTACACCTTC.

There are a few counts of this clone. The chain has TRBV3-1 (or the pseudogene TRBV3-2) and TRBJ1-3; TRBD1 might be the D (5 bases). The germline V and J ends were trimmed by 4 bases and 7 bases, with 14 bases remaining between them. The CDR3 has 14 residues. The germline CDR1 and CDR2 sequences are LGHDT and YNNKEL (reference sequence). The CDR3 bases are TGTGCCAGCAGCCTGGGCCCTCGGGGGAACACCATATATTTT. Encoded protein: CASSLGPRGNTIYF.

The chain couples TRBV7-3 to TRBJ2-7; 10 bases match TRBD2. The CDR3 is made up of 13 amino acids. CDR1 is SGHTA, CDR2 FQGTGA, per germline. V shed 2 bases and J 11 bases; nucleotides not matched to a gene: 6. The CDR3 here is CASSLFKRGGKYF. Here the CDR3 DNA reads TGTGCCAGCAGCTTATTTAAGCGGGGGGGCAAGTACTTC.

The genes are TRBV6-5 and TRBJ2-1; possible D gene TRBD2, 5 bases. This CDR3 region has 14 residues. CDR1 and CDR2 (germline): MNHEY, SVGAGI. V lost 7 bases and J 8 bases, leaving 18 bases between the germline ends. The CDR3 DNA sequence: TGTGCCAGCACCCCAAGGACTCGTGACTATGAGCAGTTCTTC. It translates to CASTPRTRDYEQFF.

A few counts support this clone. The chain carries TRBV28 and TRBJ2-1; weak D call: TRBD1 (5 bases). CDR1 and CDR2 (germline): MDHEN, SYDVKM. Trimming took off 6 bases at V and 10 bases at J, with 16 bases between the two ends. This CDR3 comprises 13 residues. The DNA for the CDR3 is TGTGCCAGCAGGGACACGGCGGTTTTGGAGCAGTTCTTC. It translates to CASRDTAVLEQFF.

This clone was detected only once. The chain has TRBV6-1 and TRBJ1-4; D perhaps matches TRBD1 (5 bases). The CDR3 is made up of 15 amino acids. The V and J ends lost 4 bases and 7 bases respectively, with 16 bases between them. The germline gives CDR1 MNHNS, CDR2 SASEGT. The CDR3 DNA sequence: TGTGCCAGCAGTGGGGGGGGGAGGGTCGGTGAAAAACTGTTTTTT. Protein product: CASSGGGRVGEKLFF.

V and J are TRBV19 and TRBJ1-1, with D possibly being TRBD1 (5 bases). CDR3 length equals 16 residues. Germline V gives CDR1 LNHDA, CDR2 SQIVND (reference sequence). V lost 9 bases and J lost 0, with 20 bases in between. CDR3: CASSWGQVGMNTEAFF. As DNA, the CDR3 is TGTGCCAGCTCGTGGGGCCAGGTAGGGATGAACACTGAAGCTTTCTTT.

The chain employs TRBV18 and TRBJ1-1; D is undetermined. V lost 0 bases to trimming and J lost 5 bases, with 10 bases between them. Germline assignment: CDR1 KGHSH and CDR2 LQKENI. The CDR3 loop spans 14 amino acids. The chain's CDR3 is CASSPPAGRTEAFF. CDR3 bases: TGTGCCAGCTCACCACCTGCGGGAAGGACTGAAGCTTTCTTT.

This chain uses TRBV7-3 with TRBJ2-1; D not resolved. Germline assignment: CDR1 SGHTA and CDR2 FQGTGA. Between the trimmed V and J ends, which lost 3 bases and 5 bases, there was a span of 8 bases. The CDR3 is made up of 13 amino acids. The CDR3 loop reads CASSFSRNNEQFF. The CDR3 region has the DNA TGTGCCAGCAGCTTTTCCAGAAACAATGAGCAGTTCTTC.

The gene calls are TRBV7-2 and TRBJ2-1, with TRBD2 matching 8 bases. Per germline, CDR1 SGHTA and CDR2 FQGNSA. With 5 bases clipped from V and 7 bases from J, the junction kept 13 bases outside the gene matches. The CDR3 extends over 16 amino acids. CDR3 region: CASSPTVGGGGNEQFF. CDR3 nucleotides: TGTGCCAGCAGCCCAACAGTCGGGGGGGGAGGTAATGAGCAGTTCTTC.

The gene calls are TRBV5-8 and TRBJ1-4; TRBD1 matches 8 bases. This CDR3 is built from 15 residues. J gave up 8 bases and V 0 bases, and 6 bases lay outside the gene matches. From germline, CDR1 is SGHTS and CDR2 YDEGEE. CDR3 loop: CASSLVIQGGEKLFF. The DNA for the CDR3 is TGTGCCAGCAGCTTGGTCATACAGGGGGGCGAAAAACTGTTTTTT.

The rearrangement links TRBV19 to TRBJ2-3, with D possibly TRBD1 on 6 matching bases. V lost 3 bases and J 4 bases, leaving 11 bases between the germline ends. The germline CDR1 and CDR2 sequences are LNHDA and SQIVND (reference sequence). CDR3 length equals 14 residues. Here the CDR3 DNA reads TGTGCCAGTAGTATTGGGCAGGGGTCAGATACGCAGTATTTT. Its protein product is CASSIGQGSDTQYF.

This clone showed up just a few times. V and J are TRBV5-6 and TRBJ1-1; D is undetermined. V was clipped by 5 bases and J by 6 bases, with 8 bases between them. Germline CDR1 is SGHDT and CDR2 is YYEEEE. This CDR3 contains 11 residues. The CDR3 loop reads CASRAGSEAFF. In DNA form, the CDR3 reads TGTGCCAGCAGGGCGGGGTCTGAAGCTTTCTTT.

The rearrangement joins TRBV5-4 to TRBJ1-1; TRBD1 matches 7 bases. This CDR3 spans 13 amino acids. The V and J ends lost 2 bases and 14 bases, in that order; junction bases with no gene match: 12. CDR1 is SGHNT and CDR2 is YYREEE in the germline V gene (reference sequence). The CDR3, as DNA: TGTGCCAGCAGCTTTAATGTTTTGGGACAGAGCTTCTTT. It yields the protein CASSFNVLGQSFF. Supplemented by reference TRBV5-4 and TRBJ1-1, the full variable domain reads ETGVTQSPTHLIKTRGQQVTLRCSSQSGHNTVSWYQQALGQGPQFIFQYYREEENGRGNFPPRFSGLQFPNYSSELNVNALELDDSALYLCASSFNVLGQSFFGQGTRLTVV.

The chain is built from TRBV10-3 and TRBJ2-3; no reliable D call. Per the germline V gene, CDR1 is ENHRY and CDR2 is SYGVKD. V dropped 3 bases and J dropped 0 bases, with 4 bases sitting between them. The CDR3 is 13 amino acids. Written as DNA, the CDR3 is TGTGCCATCAGTGATGGCAGCACAGATACGCAGTATTTT. As protein: CAISDGSTDTQYF.

This sequence joins TRBV5-8 and TRBJ1-5, with 9 bases that match TRBD1. The V and J ends lost 0 bases and 6 bases, in that order; junction bases with no gene match: 4. CDR3 size: 15 residues. Germline V gene lookup returns CDR1 SGHTS and CDR2 YDEGEE. This CDR3 is CASSLGDRERQPQHF. The CDR3 nucleotides are TGTGCCAGCAGCTTGGGGGACAGGGAACGTCAGCCCCAGCATTTT. The variable domain in full, with the rest retrieved from reference TRBV5-8 and TRBJ1-5, is EAGVTQSPTHLIKTRGQQATLRCSPISGHTSVYWYQQALGLGLQFLLWYDEGEERNRGNFPPRFSGRQFPNYSSELNVNALELEDSALYLCASSLGDRERQPQHFGDGTRLSIL.

The chain recombines TRBV5-5 with TRBJ2-1, with D perhaps matching TRBD1 (6 bases). CDR1 is SGHKS and CDR2 is YYEKEE in the germline V gene (reference sequence). The CDR3 sequence is 16 residues long. V was cut by 4 bases and J by 3 bases, with 17 bases left in between. The CDR3 sequence is CASSLRSRQDYNEQFF. In DNA form, the CDR3 reads TGTGCCAGCAGCCTAAGAAGTCGACAGGACTACAATGAGCAGTTCTTC. The full variable domain, with the rest looked up from reference TRBV5-5 and TRBJ2-1, is DAGVTQSPTHLIKTRGQQVTLRCSPISGHKSVSWYQQVLGQGPQFIFQYYEKEERGRGNFPDRFSARQFPNYSSELNVNALLLGDSALYLCASSLRSRQDYNEQFFGPGTRLTVL.

The V and J genes are TRBV25-1 and TRBJ2-7; tentatively, D is TRBD1 (6 bases). Deletions cut 2 bases from V and 1 base from J, with 21 bases between. Germline lookup yields CDR1 MGHDK and CDR2 SYGVNS. This CDR3 is built from 18 residues. For the CDR3, the DNA is TGTGCCAGCAGTGAACTCGGGGACACCAACCAGGCTTCCTACGAGCAGTACTTC. Residues: CASSELGDTNQASYEQYF.

The chain carries TRBV24-1 and TRBJ1-5; D is unclear. The CDR3 is 16 residues long. V lost 5 bases to trimming and J lost 2 bases, with 15 bases between them. The germline V gene encodes CDR1 KGHDR and CDR2 SFDVKD. For the CDR3, the DNA is TGTGCCACCAGTGTCTTTAGTGGAGTGGGCAATCAGCCCCAGCATTTT. It encodes CATSVFSGVGNQPQHF.

The chain links TRBV11-3 to TRBJ2-5; D remains unclear. Germline V gene lookup returns CDR1 SGHNT and CDR2 YENEEA. CDR3 length: 16 amino acids. The V and J ends lost 1 base and 1 base respectively, with 13 bases between them. In DNA, the CDR3 is TGTGCCAGCAGCTTAGGTCAGGTGGCAGTCCAAGAGACCCAGTACTTC. Translated, it gives CASSLGQVAVQETQYF.

This rearrangement joins TRBV18 to TRBJ2-7; a possible D gene is TRBD1 (6 bases). V lost 2 bases to trimming and J lost 0 bases, with 14 bases between them. Germline V gene data show CDR1 as KGHSH and CDR2 as LQKENI. The CDR3 contains 16 residues. CDR3 DNA sequence: TGTGCCAGCTCACCAGCTCACAGGGATAGCTCCTACGAGCAGTACTTC. Protein sequence: CASSPAHRDSSYEQYF.

The chain recombines TRBV7-9 with TRBJ2-1; a weak D match, TRBD1 (6 bases). This CDR3 is built from 13 residues. Germline values: CDR1 SEHNR, CDR2 FQNEAQ (reference sequence). Deletions cut 4 bases from V and 8 bases from J, with 12 bases between. CDR3 protein: CASSSDRGDEQFF. The CDR3 DNA reads as TGTGCCAGCAGCTCGGACAGAGGTGATGAGCAGTTCTTC. Filled out from reference TRBV7-9 and TRBJ2-1, the complete variable domain reads DTGVSQNPRHKITKRGQNVTFRCDPISEHNRLYWYRQTLGQGPEFLTYFQNEAQLEKSRLLSDRFSAERPKGSFSTLEIQRTEQGDSAMYLCASSSDRGDEQFFGPGTRLTVL.

This clone was seen a few times. The V gene is TRBV7-9, the J gene TRBJ2-2, with 11 bases lining up with TRBD1. The junction had 4 bases not matched to a gene; V was cut back by 7 bases and J by 0 bases. CDR3 length: 16 amino acids. Germline V gene sequence: CDR1 SEHNR, CDR2 FQNEAQ (reference sequence). The CDR3 sequence: CASKPGQGANTGELFF. The CDR3 DNA is TGTGCCAGCAAACCGGGACAGGGGGCGAACACCGGGGAGCTGTTTTTT.

The rearrangement uses TRBV23-1 and TRBJ2-4; 7 bases match TRBD2. TRBV23-1 carries the ORF label, with uncertain function. Unmatched junction bases numbered 10, after V lost 9 bases and J lost 2 bases. This CDR3 contains 15 residues. CDR3 nucleotide sequence: TGCGCCAGTCCGCTGGGGGGGAAGACCAAAAACATTCAGTACTTC. This encodes CASPLGGKTKNIQYF.

This clone was detected only once. The chain couples TRBV14 to TRBJ2-1; D may be TRBD1 (5 bases). Germline V gene lookup returns CDR1 SGHDN and CDR2 FVKESK. The CDR3 length is 17 residues. The V gene lost 2 bases and the J gene lost 2 bases, with 16 bases spanning the gap. The CDR3 spells CASSQWGQPSTYNEQFF. CDR3 in DNA: TGTGCCAGCAGCCAATGGGGCCAGCCATCTACCTACAATGAGCAGTTCTTC.

The rearrangement uses TRBV7-2 and TRBJ2-1, with D tentatively TRBD1 (5 bases). The germline V gene has CDR1 SGHTA and CDR2 FQGNSA. The CDR3 covers 15 residues. The V end was cut by 2 bases, the J end by 2 bases, with 10 bases between. CDR3 amino acids: CASSLQGGTYNEQFF. The CDR3, as DNA: TGTGCCAGCAGCTTACAGGGTGGAACCTACAATGAGCAGTTCTTC.

The chain combines TRBV28 with TRBJ1-3; 9 nucleotides align to TRBD1. This CDR3 region has 16 residues. Germline CDR1 and CDR2: MDHEN and SYDVKM. V lost 0 bases to trimming and J lost 4 bases; unmatched junction nucleotides: 4. In DNA form, the CDR3 reads TGTGCCAGCAGTTTATGGGGGGACAGGGCGGGAAACACCATATATTTT. This encodes CASSLWGDRAGNTIYF.